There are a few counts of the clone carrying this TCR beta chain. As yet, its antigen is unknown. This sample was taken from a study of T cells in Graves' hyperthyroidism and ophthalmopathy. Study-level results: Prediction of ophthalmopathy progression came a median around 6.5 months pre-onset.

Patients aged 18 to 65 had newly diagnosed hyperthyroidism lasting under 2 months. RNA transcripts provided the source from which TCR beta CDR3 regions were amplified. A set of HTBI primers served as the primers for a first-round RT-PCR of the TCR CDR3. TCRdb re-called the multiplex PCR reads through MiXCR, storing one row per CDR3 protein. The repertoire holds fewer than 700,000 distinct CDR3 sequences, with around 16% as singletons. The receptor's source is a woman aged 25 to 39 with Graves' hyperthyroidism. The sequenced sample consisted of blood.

DNA for the CDR3: TGCGCCAGCAGCTCCACAGGCTTCTCTGGGGCCAACGTCCTGACTTTC. This gives the protein CASSSTGFSGANVLTF. The chain joins TRBV5-1 to TRBJ2-6; possibly TRBD1 for D (5 bases). V was shortened by 3 bases and J by 0 bases, with 10 bases between the two germline ends. The CDR3 has 16 amino acids. Germline V gives CDR1 SGHRS, CDR2 YFSETQ.